Listed below are T cell receptor beta chains from one sample, sequenced in a study of blood T cell repertoires in COVID-19. The data were produced by immunoSEQ multiplex PCR, yet TCRdb's version contains in-frame clones alone and is incomplete. The sample holds about 230,000 clones, around 84% seen once. Specimen: peripheral blood. The receptor source for this set is a woman aged 80 or over with active or convalescent COVID-19. Each CDR3 is given with its conserved first and last residue. The D gene is left open where the match is weak. Rows give clone size only sometimes, using once, few, many, or a class for an expanded clone.

V,J,length,D,size,CDR3,DNA
TRBV19,TRBJ1-5,13,.,.,CASSRGRDQPQHF,TGTGCCAGTAGTAGGGGGAGGGATCAGCCCCAGCATTTT
TRBV5-6,TRBJ1-2,18,TRBD1,.,CASSRAWPGGGTGGSYTF,TGTGCCAGCAGCCGGGCATGGCCAGGGGGCGGGACAGGGGGTTCCTACACCTTC
TRBV6-6,TRBJ1-1,15,TRBD1,.,CASSTHRGQNTEAFF,TGTGCCAGCAGTACCCACAGGGGACAGAACACTGAAGCTTTCTTT
TRBV5-1,TRBJ1-5,15,.,.,CASSLDRSPNQPQHF,TGCGCCAGCAGCTTGGACAGGAGCCCTAATCAGCCCCAGCATTTT
TRBV5-1,TRBJ2-5,14,TRBD2,.,CASSDGRVKETQYF,TGCGCCAGCAGCGACGGGAGGGTGAAAGAGACCCAGTACTTC
TRBV4-2,TRBJ2-7,16,TRBD2,few,CASSQDLTAGVYEQYF,TGTGCCAGCAGCCAAGATCTCACAGCGGGAGTCTACGAGCAGTACTTC
TRBV2,TRBJ1-5,12,.,.,CASSTGSQPQHF,TGTGCCAGCAGCACAGGGAGTCAGCCCCAGCATTTT
TRBV5-1,TRBJ2-4,19,TRBD1,.,CASSPRPVRQGAAKNIQYF,TGCGCCAGCAGCCCCCGGCCAGTGAGACAGGGGGCTGCCAAAAACATTCAGTACTTC
TRBV19,TRBJ1-4,13,TRBD1,.,CATRDRRNEKLFF,TGTGCCACCCGGGACAGGAGGAATGAAAAACTGTTTTTT
TRBV6-5,TRBJ2-7,11,.,.,CASDARYEQYF,TGTGCCAGCGATGCCAGGTACGAGCAGTACTTC
TRBV5-5,TRBJ1-4,15,.,once,CASSPNRARGEKLFF,TGTGCCAGCAGCCCCAACAGGGCGAGAGGTGAAAAACTGTTTTTT
TRBV18,TRBJ2-7,15,TRBD1,.,CASSLQGQGGREQYF,TGTGCCAGCTCTCTACAAGGACAGGGGGGTCGAGAGCAGTACTTC
TRBV28,TRBJ2-1,14,.,once,CASNGARGYNEQFF,TGTGCCAGCAACGGGGCCAGGGGTTACAATGAGCAGTTCTTC
TRBV7-6,TRBJ1-5,17,TRBD1,.,CASSLSPGQGSNQPQHF,TGTGCCAGCAGCTTGAGTCCGGGACAGGGATCCAATCAGCCCCAGCATTTT
TRBV19,TRBJ2-5,14,.,.,CASREAGPPETQYF,TGTGCCAGTAGGGAGGCGGGACCCCCAGAGACCCAGTACTTC
TRBV7-9,TRBJ1-3,14,TRBD1,.,CASSVTGAGNTIYF,TGTGCCAGCAGCGTTACAGGGGCAGGAAACACCATATATTTT
TRBV11-2,TRBJ2-3,16,TRBD2,.,CASSFRLAGDTDTQYF,TGTGCCAGCAGCTTTCGACTAGCGGGGGACACAGATACGCAGTATTTT
TRBV7-2,TRBJ1-2,14,.,.,CASSPWGENYGYTF,TGTGCCAGCAGCCCCTGGGGGGAGAACTATGGCTACACCTTC
TRBV3-1/TRBV3-2,TRBJ2-5,17,TRBD2,.,CASSQDISGGAWETQYF,TGTGCCAGCAGCCAAGACATTAGCGGGGGGGCCTGGGAGACCCAGTACTTC
TRBV27,TRBJ2-3,15,TRBD2,.,CASSLEGLAGDTQYF,TGTGCCAGCAGTTTAGAAGGACTAGCTGGAGATACGCAGTATTTT
TRBV28,TRBJ2-1,14,TRBD1,.,CASRAPTGTMKQFF,TGTGCCAGCAGGGCCCCGACAGGGACAATGAAGCAGTTCTTC
TRBV4-1,TRBJ1-1,13,.,.,CASSLEQNTEAFF,TGCGCCAGCAGCCTGGAGCAGAACACTGAAGCTTTCTTT
TRBV3-1/TRBV3-2,TRBJ1-1,15,.,.,CASSVWKGGDDRAFF,TGTGCCAGCAGTGTATGGAAAGGGGGGGACGATCGGGCTTTCTTT
TRBV6-1,TRBJ2-7,17,TRBD2,.,CASRETGTSGGYYEQYF,TGTGCCAGCAGAGAAACCGGGACTAGCGGGGGTTACTACGAGCAGTACTTC
TRBV5-5,TRBJ2-5,12,.,few,CASSELRETQYF,TGTGCCAGCAGCGAGCTGAGGGAGACCCAGTACTTC
TRBV3-1/TRBV3-2,TRBJ2-7,15,TRBD2,.,CASSQEGGRGYEQYF,TGTGCCAGCAGCCAAGAGGGCGGGAGGGGCTACGAGCAGTACTTC
TRBV5-4,TRBJ2-6,18,TRBD1,.,CASSPADRGFSGANVLTF,TGTGCCAGCAGCCCGGCGGACAGGGGGTTTTCTGGGGCCAACGTCCTGACTTTC
TRBV9,TRBJ2-1,17,TRBD2,.,CASSVGVSGSSYNEQFF,TGTGCCAGCAGCGTAGGAGTTAGCGGGAGCTCCTACAATGAGCAGTTCTTC
TRBV5-3,TRBJ1-3,16,.,.,CARSSLTQGIRNTIYF,TGTGCCAGAAGCTCATTGACCCAGGGAATACGAAACACCATATATTTT
TRBV5-5,TRBJ2-2,16,TRBD2,.,CASSISGGANAGELFF,TGTGCCAGCAGCATTAGCGGGGGGGCGAATGCCGGGGAGCTGTTTTTT
TRBV6-5,TRBJ2-1,16,TRBD2,.,CASSWVGGSRYNEQFF,TGTGCCAGCAGTTGGGTTGGCGGGAGTAGGTACAATGAGCAGTTCTTC
TRBV15,TRBJ2-5,16,TRBD2,.,CATSRDRTSGAETQYF,TGTGCCACCAGCAGAGATCGGACTAGCGGCGCGGAGACCCAGTACTTC
TRBV5-5,TRBJ1-3,14,TRBD1,many,CASSLAGGENTIYF,TGTGCCAGCAGCTTGGCAGGGGGCGAAAACACCATATATTTT
TRBV4-3,TRBJ2-1,15,TRBD2,once,CASSQQLAGGREQFF,TGCGCCAGCAGCCAACAGCTAGCGGGGGGGCGAGAGCAGTTCTTC
TRBV12-3/TRBV12-4,TRBJ2-3,13,.,.,CASSGRRTDTQYF,TGTGCCAGCAGTGGACGGAGGACAGATACGCAGTATTTT
TRBV27,TRBJ2-4,15,TRBD1,.,CASSTTGARRNIQYF,TGTGCCAGCAGTACTACAGGGGCCCGGCGAAACATTCAGTACTTC
TRBV12-3/TRBV12-4,TRBJ2-7,13,.,.,CASMPDSSYEQYF,TGTGCCAGCATGCCCGACAGCTCCTACGAGCAGTACTTC
TRBV11-3,TRBJ1-6,15,TRBD1,.,CASRRTGGDNSPLHF,TGTGCCAGCAGACGAACAGGGGGTGATAATTCACCCCTCCACTTT
TRBV11-2,TRBJ1-3,15,.,once,CASSLASRSGNTIYF,TGTGCCAGCAGCTTAGCGTCGAGGTCTGGAAACACCATATATTTT
TRBV19,TRBJ1-5,14,.,.,CASSDTEGNQPQHF,TGTGCCAGTAGTGACACAGAAGGCAATCAGCCCCAGCATTTT
TRBV29-1,TRBJ2-1,15,TRBD1,.,CSVAGQGAFLTEQFF,TGCAGCGTCGCCGGACAGGGGGCATTCCTGACCGAGCAGTTCTTC
TRBV23-1,TRBJ2-7,12,.,.,CASSHPAYEQYF,TGCGCCAGCAGTCACCCCGCCTACGAGCAGTACTTC
TRBV19,TRBJ2-7,13,.,.,CASSMGSSYEQYF,TGTGCCAGTAGTATGGGGAGCTCCTACGAGCAGTACTTC
TRBV18,TRBJ2-6,17,.,.,CASSPNTGFSGANVLTF,TGTGCCAGCTCACCAAACACAGGTTTCTCTGGGGCCAACGTCCTGACTTTC
TRBV28,TRBJ2-5,12,.,.,CASTDSKETQYF,TGTGCCAGCACAGACAGCAAAGAGACCCAGTACTTC